This passage covers 22 T cell receptor beta chains from one sample sequenced in a study of blood T cell repertoires in COVID-19 (dated by TCRdb to the early 2020s). Preparation of the library involved the immunoSEQ multiplex PCR assay. Here the immuneACCESS table is served through TCRdb, limited to in-frame sequences with V and J called. Missing clones are a known gap in these copies; in checked studies unresolved V genes cover under half, and the rest lacks a known reason. The sample has 250,000 to 400,000 clones on record, almost 90% of them singletons. 2.5% to 3.5% of the sample goes to the ten largest clones. The sample consisted of peripheral blood. All receptors come from a woman in her 30s with COVID-19, enrolled during active disease.

The genes are TRBV28 and TRBJ1-5; TRBD1 aligns across 9 bases. Germline V gene data show CDR1 as MDHEN and CDR2 as SYDVKM. This CDR3 spans 16 amino acids. The V segment lost 4 bases and the J segment 6 bases; nucleotides outside the gene matches: 10. The DNA of the CDR3 is TGTGCCAGCAGTTCGCTAAAAGGGACAGGGCGTCAGCCCCAGCATTTT. Its protein product is CASSSLKGTGRQPQHF. Full variable domain (rest looked up from reference TRBV28 and TRBJ1-5): DVKVTQSSRYLVKRTGEKVFLECVQDMDHENMFWYRQDPGLGLRLIYFSYDVKMKEKGDIPEGYSVSREKKERFSLILESASTNQTSMYLCASSSLKGTGRQPQHFGDGTRLSIL.

The V gene is TRBV6-1, the J gene TRBJ1-1, with 9 positions matching TRBD1. Germline CDR1 and CDR2: MNHNS and SASEGT. With V trimmed by 2 bases and J by 4 bases, 5 bases remained unmatched. The CDR3 has 15 amino acids. CDR3 bases: TGTGCCAGCAGTGAATTACGGACAGGGGCCACTGAAGCTTTCTTT. Translating it yields CASSELRTGATEAFF.

CDR3 protein: CASSPLTGVDEAFF. CDR3 sequence (DNA): TGTGCCAGCAGCCCTCTGACAGGGGTTGATGAAGCTTTCTTT. This rearrangement joins TRBV5-4 to TRBJ1-1, with TRBD1 matching over 8 bases. The CDR3 loop spans 14 amino acids. Germline V gene data show CDR1 as SGHNT and CDR2 as YYREEE (reference sequence). Losses at the gene ends were 4 bases for V and 7 bases for J; bases not matched to a gene: 9.

This sequence joins TRBV12-5 and TRBJ1-1, with 8 bases fitting TRBD1. CDR3 length: 13 residues. Looked up from germline, CDR1 is LGHNT and CDR2 is FRNRAP. J lost 5 bases, V lost 5 bases, and 4 bases had no gene match. The CDR3 coding sequence is TGTGCTAGTGGTATACAGGGGGGAACTGAAGCTTTCTTT. Translation: CASGIQGGTEAFF.

The rearrangement links TRBV5-1 to TRBJ2-1; TRBD2 might be the D (6 bases). This CDR3 region has 15 residues. V was cut by 6 bases and J by 5 bases, with 18 bases left in between. The germline CDR1 and CDR2 sequences are SGHRS and YFSETQ. DNA for the CDR3: TGCGCCAGCACCCGAGAGAGCGGGCAAGACAATGAGCAGTTCTTC. This codes for CASTRESGQDNEQFF.

This clone showed up just a few times. J is TRBJ2-1 and V is TRBV9; 13 bases map to TRBD2. The CDR3 has 15 residues. The ends lost 3 bases at V and 9 bases at J; junction bases unmatched: 6. CDR1 and CDR2 from the germline V gene are SGDLS and YYNGEE. DNA for the CDR3: TGTGCCAGCAGCGGGACTAGCGGGAGAATGGGTGAGCAGTTCTTC. Translating gives CASSGTSGRMGEQFF.

The chain combines TRBV5-1 with TRBJ2-7; TRBD1 aligns across 8 bases. Losses at the gene ends were 2 bases for V and 2 bases for J; bases not matched to a gene: 6. Germline lookup yields CDR1 SGHRS and CDR2 YFSETQ. CDR3 length equals 15 residues. The CDR3 spells CASSFGQGWTYEQYF. CDR3 DNA sequence: TGCGCCAGCAGCTTTGGACAGGGTTGGACCTACGAGCAGTACTTC.

This chain uses TRBV7-2 with TRBJ2-2, with a tentative D call TRBD2 (6 bases). V was trimmed by 2 bases and J by 7 bases, leaving 20 bases between them. This CDR3 comprises 17 residues. Germline lookup yields CDR1 SGHTA and CDR2 FQGNSA. The CDR3 nucleotides are TGTGCCAGCAGCTTATCTTTCTCAGGGCCGGGGGTCGGGGAGCTGTTTTTT. Its translation is CASSLSFSGPGVGELFF.

This clone was picked up a small number of times. The J gene is TRBJ1-2, the V gene TRBV3-1 (or the pseudogene TRBV3-2); 8 bases agree with TRBD1. CDR3 size: 16 residues. Germline V gene sequence: CDR1 LGHDT, CDR2 YNNKEL (reference sequence). V lost 0 bases to trimming and J lost 4 bases; unmatched junction nucleotides: 7. CDR3 sequence: CASSQDQGAGLYGYTF. DNA of the CDR3: TGTGCCAGCAGCCAAGATCAGGGGGCAGGTCTCTATGGCTACACCTTC.

The J gene is TRBJ1-5, the V gene TRBV28, with 7 bases identical to TRBD1. This CDR3 region has 17 residues. Looked up from germline, CDR1 is MDHEN and CDR2 is SYDVKM. J gave up 0 bases and V 1 base, and 6 bases lay outside the gene matches. The CDR3 region is CASSLSLGTVSNQPQHF. CDR3 coding DNA: TGTGCCAGCAGTTTATCACTTGGGACAGTTAGCAATCAGCCCCAGCATTTT.

DNA for the CDR3: TGTGCCAGCAGCTTAGAGGCGGGAAGCGCCACTGAAGCTTTCTTT. This encodes CASSLEAGSATEAFF. The chain has TRBV7-9 and TRBJ1-1; no reliable D call. The CDR3 contains 15 residues. Germline V gene lookup returns CDR1 SEHNR and CDR2 FQNEAQ (reference sequence). Deletions cut 1 base from V and 4 bases from J, with 13 bases between. Combining the CDR3 with reference TRBV7-9 and TRBJ1-1 gives the whole variable domain DTGVSQNPRHKITKRGQNVTFRCDPISEHNRLYWYRQTLGQGPEFLTYFQNEAQLEKSRLLSDRFSAERPKGSFSTLEIQRTEQGDSAMYLCASSLEAGSATEAFFGQGTRLTVV.

The chain recombines TRBV9 with TRBJ2-7; possible D gene TRBD2, 7 bases. V was cut by 4 bases and J by 7 bases, with 18 bases left in between. The CDR3 has 14 amino acids. CDR1 and CDR2 (germline): SGDLS, YYNGEE. CDR3 region: CASSFPIQGGEQYF. The CDR3 nucleotides are TGTGCCAGCAGCTTTCCAATACAGGGAGGGGAGCAGTACTTC. Looking up the rest from reference TRBV9 and TRBJ2-7 gives the full variable domain: DSGVTQTPKHLITATGQRVTLRCSPRSGDLSVYWYQQSLDQGLQFLIQYYNGEERAKGNILERFSAQQFPDLHSELNLSSLELGDSALYFCASSFPIQGGEQYFGPGTRLTVT.

At least ten counts were recorded for this clone. The chain couples TRBV5-1 to TRBJ1-2; the match to TRBD1 covers 9 bases. Unmatched junction bases numbered 8, after V lost 0 bases and J lost 8 bases. From germline, CDR1 is SGHRS and CDR2 YFSETQ. This CDR3 contains 15 residues. CDR3 sequence: CASSLGDTGGRGYTF. CDR3 nucleotides: TGCGCCAGCAGCTTGGGGGATACAGGGGGCCGGGGCTACACCTTC.

V and J are TRBV5-1 and TRBJ2-5, with 7 bases identical to TRBD2. CDR3 length: 15 residues. Losses at the gene ends were 0 bases for V and 5 bases for J; bases not matched to a gene: 7. Per the germline V gene, CDR1 is SGHRS and CDR2 is YFSETQ. The CDR3 is CASSLEAGVGETQYF. The CDR3, as DNA: TGCGCCAGCAGCTTGGAGGCGGGAGTCGGGGAGACCCAGTACTTC.

The V gene is TRBV7-2, the J gene TRBJ1-5; D might be TRBD1 (6 bases). Germline-derived CDR1 and CDR2 are SGHTA and FQGNSA. V was shortened by 7 bases and J by 0 bases, with 13 bases between the two germline ends. This CDR3 is 15 amino acids long. The CDR3 DNA sequence: TGTGCCAGCACCTATGGGGGCGGTAGCAATCAGCCCCAGCATTTT. Its protein is CASTYGGGSNQPQHF.

Here the CDR3 reads CASSFKGGQNGYTF. As DNA, the CDR3 is TGTGCCAGTAGTTTTAAGGGTGGACAAAATGGCTACACCTTC. The rearrangement uses TRBV19 and TRBJ1-2; possible D gene TRBD1, 5 bases. The V end lost 5 bases, the J end lost 6 bases, and 16 bases lay between the germline ends. The CDR3 has 14 residues. Germline V lookup: CDR1 LNHDA, CDR2 SQIVND (reference sequence).

The chain employs TRBV4-2 and TRBJ1-3, with unresolved D. The germline V gene has CDR1 LGHNA and CDR2 YNFKEQ. This CDR3 is built from 16 residues. V was pared by 0 bases and J by 0 bases, with 9 bases between. The CDR3 loop is CASSQEAARSGNTIYF. The CDR3 DNA is TGTGCCAGCAGCCAAGAGGCGGCGCGCTCTGGAAACACCATATATTTT.

The gene calls are TRBV18 and TRBJ1-4, with D hard to call. CDR1 and CDR2 (germline): KGHSH, LQKENI. V lost 2 bases to trimming and J lost 2 bases, with 6 bases between them. The CDR3 is made up of 14 amino acids. CDR3 sequence: CASSPRETNEKLFF. The CDR3 DNA sequence: TGTGCCAGCTCACCAAGGGAGACTAATGAAAAACTGTTTTTT.

The chain uses TRBV7-3 and TRBJ2-3; 9 nucleotides align to TRBD2. This CDR3 has 14 amino acids. CDR1 and CDR2 from the germline V gene are SGHTA and FQGTGA. V lost 3 bases and J lost 5; bases outside the gene matches: 3. CDR3 sequence (DNA): TGTGCCAGCAGCTTGACTAGCGGCTTAGATACGCAGTATTTT. This sequence encodes CASSLTSGLDTQYF.

Comment on this clone: Other DNA sequences in the same sample also yield this CDR3. J is TRBJ1-1 and V is TRBV7-9; D is perhaps TRBD1 (6 bases). Germline loops: CDR1 SEHNR, CDR2 FQNEAQ (reference sequence). The ends were cut back, 5 bases at V and 0 bases at J, with 13 bases in the middle. The CDR3 totals 15 residues. This CDR3 reads CASSPRQGLNTEAFF. In DNA form, the CDR3 reads TGTGCCAGCAGCCCCCGGCAGGGGCTGAACACTGAAGCTTTCTTT.

The rearrangement uses TRBV3-1 (or the pseudogene TRBV3-2) and TRBJ2-1, with 8 positions matching TRBD1. The V gene end was trimmed by 0 bases and the J gene end by 7 bases; junction bases not matched to a gene: 8. The germline CDR1 and CDR2 sequences are LGHDT and YNNKEL (reference sequence). CDR3 length: 16 residues. CDR3 loop: CASSQDARTGRNEQFF. The DNA for the CDR3 is TGTGCCAGCAGCCAAGACGCTAGGACAGGGAGGAATGAGCAGTTCTTC.

The V gene is TRBV6-1, the J gene TRBJ2-5; 8 bases align to TRBD1. V dropped 2 bases and J dropped 3; count of bases not matched to a gene: 5. Germline CDR1 and CDR2: MNHNS and SASEGT. The CDR3 is 15 amino acids. The CDR3 nucleotides read TGTGCCAGCAGTGAAATGCGGACAGGGAAAGAGACCCAGTACTTC. Protein sequence: CASSEMRTGKETQYF.